This TCR beta chain came from a study of blood T cell repertoires in COVID-19. Germline-derived CDR1 and CDR2 are SNHLY and FYNNEI. V was cut by 3 bases and J by 8 bases, with 22 bases left in between. The CDR3 is made up of 16 amino acids. Libraries were prepared by immunoSEQ multiplex PCR; TCRdb keeps only in-frame clonotypes and omits some of them. Altogether 30,000 to 45,000 clones are present, about nine tenths being singletons, with the ten largest covering 15% to 20%. The receptor was derived from a man aged 65 to 79 with acute or convalescent COVID-19. V usage is TRBV2 and J usage is TRBJ1-2; possibly TRBD1 for D (6 bases). The sample taken for sequencing was peripheral blood. The CDR3 nucleotides are TGTGCCAGCAGTGAGTTAAAGGGTCAGGATACAGGGGGCTACACCTTC. Amino acid sequence: CASSELKGQDTGGYTF.